Many counts were recorded for the clone carrying this T cell receptor beta chain. Its cognate antigen is unknown. The data were taken from a study of T cells in Graves' hyperthyroidism and ophthalmopathy. TCR beta CDR3 sequences were amplified from RNA transcripts. HTBI primers were used for first-round RT-PCR of the TCR CDR3. In TCRdb, the multiplex PCR reads were re-called with MiXCR into one record per CDR3 protein. This table has roughly 500,000 distinct CDR3 sequences, less than 25% appearing once. Germline loops: CDR1 DFQATT, CDR2 SNEGSKA (reference sequence). This CDR3 region has 12 residues. Study conclusions and caveats: Ophthalmopathy stood apart from stable hyperthyroidism in a 13 V-J model.

This TCR was recovered from a woman aged 25-40 years with Graves' ophthalmopathy. The specimen was blood. The chain employs TRBV20-1 and TRBJ2-5, with D hard to call. The CDR3 sequence is CSWVKEQETQYF. The CDR3 region has the DNA TGCAGCTGGGTGAAAGAACAAGAGACCCAGTACTTC.